Below are 28 T cell receptor beta chains sequenced from a single sample in a study of T cells in Graves' hyperthyroidism and ophthalmopathy. The investigators amplified TCR beta CDR3 regions from RNA transcripts. HTBI primers drove first-round RT-PCR of the TCR CDR3. TCRdb processed the multiplex PCR reads anew with MiXCR; each CDR3 protein has one entry. The repertoire holds around 360,000 distinct CDR3 sequences, roughly 15% seen once, with approximately 19% in the top ten. The source material was blood. The source is a woman aged 60-75 years with Graves' ophthalmopathy.

This clonotype has a count of ten or more. This rearrangement joins TRBV2 to TRBJ2-3; TRBD2 matches 7 bases. The CDR3 covers 16 residues. The V and J ends lost 6 bases and 2 bases, in that order; junction bases with no gene match: 11. CDR1 is SNHLY, CDR2 FYNNEI, per germline. The CDR3 DNA sequence: TGTGCCAGCAGAAAAAGCGGGGTAACACACACAGATACGCAGTATTTT. Encoded protein: CASRKSGVTHTDTQYF. Filled out from reference TRBV2 and TRBJ2-3, the complete variable domain reads EPEVTQTPSHQVTQMGQEVILRCVPISNHLYFYWYRQILGQKVEFLVSFYNNEISEKSEIFDDQFSVERPDGSNFTLKIRSTKLEDSAMYFCASRKSGVTHTDTQYFGPGTRLTVL.

This clonotype was detected many times. The chain recombines TRBV2 with TRBJ2-6, with 9 positions matching TRBD2. This CDR3 has 17 amino acids. Germline assignment: CDR1 SNHLY and CDR2 FYNNEI. V was clipped by 4 bases and J by 3 bases; unmatched bases: 7. CDR3 sequence reads: CASSGVSGRGGANVLTF. CDR3 in DNA: TGTGCCAGCAGTGGGGTTAGCGGGAGAGGTGGGGCCAACGTCCTGACTTTC.

The rearrangement joins TRBV27 to TRBJ1-4, with 7 bases matching TRBD1. CDR1 and CDR2 from the germline V gene are MNHEY and SMNVEV (reference sequence). V was clipped by 3 bases and J by 2 bases; unmatched bases: 6. This CDR3 has 16 amino acids. This CDR3 is CASSFGTDGTNEKLFF. CDR3 sequence (DNA): TGTGCCAGCAGTTTCGGGACAGATGGGACTAATGAAAAACTGTTTTTT.

This clonotype was detected ten times or more. The rearrangement uses TRBV7-9 and TRBJ2-7, with 8 bases identical to TRBD1. After removal of 6 bases from V and 2 bases from J, the junction contained 3 bases not matched to a gene. Per the germline V gene, CDR1 is SEHNR and CDR2 is FQNEAQ (reference sequence). The CDR3 runs to 13 residues. CDR3 protein: CASSMDRAYEQYF. The CDR3 nucleotides read TGTGCCAGCAGTATGGACAGGGCCTACGAGCAGTACTTC.

In its sample, this clonotype was seen many times. The chain has TRBV20-1 and TRBJ2-5; tentative D call: TRBD2 (5 bases). CDR1 and CDR2 from the germline V gene are DFQATT and SNEGSKA (reference sequence). Trimming took off 2 bases at V and 2 bases at J, with 12 bases between the two ends. The CDR3 has 14 residues. The CDR3 sequence: CSARSVDLQETQYF. CDR3 coding DNA: TGCAGTGCTAGATCCGTGGACTTACAAGAGACCCAGTACTTC.

The genes are TRBV7-8 and TRBJ1-6; TRBD1 matches at 8 bases. The V segment lost 2 bases and the J segment 10 bases; nucleotides outside the gene matches: 4. Germline V gene sequence: CDR1 SGHVS, CDR2 FQNEAQ. The CDR3 extends over 14 amino acids. Here the CDR3 DNA reads TGTGCCAGCAGCTTACAGGGGGCAGGATCACCCCTCCACTTT. Its translation: CASSLQGAGSPLHF.

The V and J genes are TRBV7-6 and TRBJ2-5; a weak D match, TRBD1 (6 bases). This CDR3 contains 14 residues. From germline, CDR1 is SGHVS and CDR2 FNYEAQ. The V end lost 3 bases, the J end lost 2 bases, and 10 bases lay between the germline ends. The CDR3 DNA is TGTGCCAGCAGCTTGTCGGGACATCAAGAGACCCAGTACTTC. It translates to CASSLSGHQETQYF. The variable domain in full, completed from reference TRBV7-6 and TRBJ2-5, reads GAGVSQSPRYKVTKRGQDVALRCDPISGHVSLYWYRQALGQGPEFLTYFNYEAQQDKSGLPNDRFSAERPEGSISTLTIQRTEQRDSAMYRCASSLSGHQETQYFGPGTRLLVL.

V usage is TRBV11-2 and J usage is TRBJ2-7, with 10 bases fitting TRBD2. Trimming at V came to 5 bases and at J to 7 bases, leaving 5 bases not matched to a gene. The germline gives CDR1 SGHAT, CDR2 FQNNGV. The CDR3 has 13 residues. The CDR3 protein is CASSPWTSGEQYF. As DNA, the CDR3 is TGTGCCAGCAGCCCCTGGACTAGCGGTGAGCAGTACTTC. Full variable domain (rest looked up from reference TRBV11-2 and TRBJ2-7): EAGVAQSPRYKIIEKRQSVAFWCNPISGHATLYWYQQILGQGPKLLIQFQNNGVVDDSQLPKDRFSAERLKGVDSTLKIQPAKLEDSAVYLCASSPWTSGEQYFGPGTRLTVT.

The chain links TRBV5-5 to TRBJ1-3, with 7 bases identical to TRBD1. Germline V gene lookup returns CDR1 SGHKS and CDR2 YYEKEE (reference sequence). The V gene end was trimmed by 0 bases and the J gene end by 0 bases; junction bases not matched to a gene: 3. The length of the CDR3 is 16 residues. The CDR3 region has the DNA TGTGCCAGCAGCTTGGAGGGGGCCGGCTCTGGAAACACCATATATTTT. Protein product: CASSLEGAGSGNTIYF.

The chain uses TRBV12-5 and TRBJ2-2, with D possibly being TRBD1 (5 bases). The CDR3 sequence is 14 residues long. Germline V CDR1 and CDR2: LGHNT, FRNRAP. V lost 6 bases to trimming and J lost 1 base, with 9 bases between them. The CDR3, as DNA: TGTGCTAGTGGCCGAACAGGGAACACCGGGGAGCTGTTTTTT. It is translated as CASGRTGNTGELFF.

The sample holds a few counts of this clonotype. This chain links TRBV9 with TRBJ2-7; 7 bases match TRBD2. This CDR3 contains 13 residues. CDR1 SGDLS and CDR2 YYNGEE come from the germline V gene. V was clipped by 7 bases and J by 3 bases; unmatched bases: 7. The CDR3 DNA reads TGTGCCAGCTCGGGGGGAGGGTACTACGAGCAGTACTTC. This sequence encodes CASSGGGYYEQYF.

The DNA of the CDR3 is TGTGCCATCAGTGACCTTTCGACAGCGCTCGGCACCATATATTTT. Protein sequence: CAISDLSTALGTIYF. The chain combines TRBV10-3 with TRBJ1-3; a weak D match, TRBD1 (5 bases). Germline values: CDR1 ENHRY, CDR2 SYGVKD. This CDR3 is 15 amino acids long. V lost 3 bases to trimming and J lost 9 bases, with 18 bases between them.

The chain joins TRBV19 to TRBJ1-5; D unclear. This CDR3 is built from 14 residues. Germline values: CDR1 LNHDA, CDR2 SQIVND (reference sequence). V shed 6 bases and J shed 7 bases, with 16 bases lying between them. The CDR3 loop is CASRKREREQPQHF. The CDR3 DNA follows: TGTGCCAGTAGGAAGAGGGAGAGGGAACAGCCCCAGCATTTT.

The V gene is TRBV7-9, the J gene TRBJ2-5, with 12 positions matching TRBD2. Unmatched junction bases numbered 11, after V lost 5 bases and J lost 13 bases. The CDR3 is 14 amino acids. CDR1 SEHNR and CDR2 FQNEAQ come from the germline V gene (reference sequence). CDR3 protein: CASSPRLAGEVPYF. The CDR3 region has the DNA TGTGCCAGCAGCCCGAGACTAGCGGGAGAAGTTCCGTACTTC.

This clonotype was counted many times. The chain combines TRBV28 with TRBJ2-1, with 9 bases identical to TRBD2. The CDR3 has 18 residues. J gave up 12 bases and V 3 bases, and 21 bases lay outside the gene matches. Germline V CDR1 and CDR2: MDHEN, SYDVKM. The DNA for the CDR3 is TGTGCCAGCAGTTTTCGTGCAGGTGGTAGCGGGAGTCTGTTTGCGCAGTTCTTC. Protein sequence: CASSFRAGGSGSLFAQFF.

This clonotype was recorded at least ten times. V and J are TRBV2 and TRBJ1-4; D is unclear. Germline CDR1 is SNHLY and CDR2 is FYNNEI. This CDR3 has 15 residues. V was shortened by 1 base and J by 7 bases, with 13 bases between the two germline ends. The CDR3 loop is CASSEDGSSGEKLFF. The CDR3 nucleotides are TGTGCCAGCAGTGAAGATGGGAGTAGTGGTGAAAAACTGTTTTTT.

A word on this clonotype: Its ends do not fully match the called genes, so a read error is possible. V gene TRBV9 combines with J gene TRBJ2-2; 8 bases map to TRBD2. Germline values: CDR1 SGDLS, CDR2 YYNGEE. The CDR3 runs to 15 residues. Here the CDR3 reads CASSQIAGNTGELFF. The CDR3 DNA reads as TGTGCCAGCAGCCAAATAGCGGGAAATACCGGAGAGCTGTTTTTT.

At least ten counts were recorded for this clonotype. This chain links TRBV6-1 with TRBJ2-7, with 7 bases fitting TRBD2. Germline V CDR1 and CDR2: MNHNS, SASEGT. The junction had 7 bases not matched to a gene; V was cut back by 5 bases and J by 3 bases. CDR3 length: 14 residues. Here the CDR3 reads CASSSPGTNYEQYF. As DNA, the CDR3 is TGTGCCAGCAGTTCTCCCGGGACTAACTACGAGCAGTACTTC.

This clonotype was recorded at least ten times. The gene calls are TRBV7-2 and TRBJ2-1, with 11 positions matching TRBD2. The CDR3 extends over 15 amino acids. V lost 1 base to trimming and J lost 8 bases; unmatched junction nucleotides: 4. Germline loops: CDR1 SGHTA, CDR2 FQGNSA. Here the CDR3 DNA reads TGTGCCAGCAGCTTAGTAGCGGGAGGGCCTTATGAGCAGTTCTTC. Its protein is CASSLVAGGPYEQFF. The entire variable domain, with the rest obtained from reference TRBV7-2 and TRBJ2-1, is as follows: GAGVSQSPSNKVTEKGKDVELRCDPISGHTALYWYRQSLGQGLEFLIYFQGNSAPDKSGLPSDRFSAERTGGSVSTLTIQRTQQEDSAVYLCASSLVAGGPYEQFFGPGTRLTVL.

This clonotype was found a few times. The chain links TRBV20-1 to TRBJ1-5; the match to TRBD1 covers 8 bases. Germline V gene lookup returns CDR1 DFQATT and CDR2 SNEGSKA (reference sequence). With 1 base clipped from V and 5 bases from J, the junction kept 1 base outside the gene matches. This CDR3 has 13 amino acids. CDR3: CSARGDRHQPQHF. CDR3 DNA: TGCAGTGCTAGAGGGGACAGGCATCAGCCCCAGCATTTT.

This clonotype was seen at least ten times. The chain recombines TRBV30 with TRBJ2-5; 11 bases are a match to TRBD2. Trimming at V came to 3 bases and at J to 7 bases, leaving 7 bases not matched to a gene. Germline loops: CDR1 GTSNPN, CDR2 SVGIG (reference sequence). This CDR3 has 14 amino acids. In nucleotides, the CDR3 is TGTGCCTGGAGGGGGACTAGCGGTCCGGGGACCCAGTACTTC. Translation gives CAWRGTSGPGTQYF.

This clonotype was counted only a few times. The chain couples TRBV19 to TRBJ1-2; possibly TRBD1 for D (5 bases). Trimming shortened V by 4 bases and J by 1 base, and 10 bases separated the two germline ends. Germline V gene data show CDR1 as LNHDA and CDR2 as SQIVND (reference sequence). CDR3 size: 14 residues. CDR3 sequence (DNA): TGTGCCAGTAGTACTCGGGACCGTAACTATGGCTACACCTTC. Protein sequence: CASSTRDRNYGYTF.

This clonotype was recorded at least ten times. The chain links TRBV20-1 to TRBJ2-2; TRBD1 aligns across 8 bases. J gave up 5 bases and V 2 bases, and 10 bases lay outside the gene matches. The CDR3 has 16 amino acids. Germline V gene sequence: CDR1 DFQATT, CDR2 SNEGSKA (reference sequence). The CDR3 DNA reads as TGCAGTGCTAGAACCCCCGGGACAGGATATACCGGGGAGCTGTTTTTT. Protein sequence: CSARTPGTGYTGELFF.

This clonotype was detected only a few times. This rearrangement joins TRBV27 to TRBJ2-7; perhaps TRBD1 as D (5 bases). V shed 6 bases and J shed 1 base, with 10 bases lying between them. CDR1 and CDR2 from the germline V gene are MNHEY and SMNVEV (reference sequence). This CDR3 spans 13 amino acids. The CDR3 DNA is TGTGCCAGCAGCATCAGGGATTCCTACGAGCAGTACTTC. It translates to CASSIRDSYEQYF.

In its sample, this clonotype was seen many times. J is TRBJ1-1 and V is TRBV30, with D unresolved. The V end lost 0 bases, the J end lost 5 bases, and 13 bases lay between the germline ends. There are 14 residues in the CDR3. The V gene's germline CDR1 is GTSNPN and CDR2 SVGIG (reference sequence). In nucleotides, the CDR3 is TGTGCCTGGAGTGTGGACGGGCTAGGGACTGAAGCTTTCTTT. It codes for CAWSVDGLGTEAFF.

This clonotype was observed at least ten times. J is TRBJ1-1 and V is TRBV13; weak D call: TRBD1 (5 bases). This CDR3 has 14 amino acids. V was cut by 3 bases and J by 8 bases, with 16 bases left in between. CDR1 PRHDT and CDR2 FYEKMQ come from the germline V gene (reference sequence). CDR3 coding DNA: TGTGCCAGCAGCTTTAGACAGAAGAGGTTAGAAGCTTTCTTT. Translated, it gives CASSFRQKRLEAFF.

At least ten counts were recorded for this clonotype. The J gene is TRBJ2-7, the V gene TRBV12-3 or TRBV12-4; a weak D match, TRBD2 (6 bases). Trimming left V 7 bases short and J 3 bases short, with 13 bases between. The CDR3 is 13 amino acids. The DNA for the CDR3 is TGTGCCAGCAAACTCATGGGGGGCTACGAGCAGTACTTC. Translated: CASKLMGGYEQYF.

This clonotype has ten or more counts. J is TRBJ2-3 and V is TRBV7-9, with 7 bases that match TRBD2. V gave up 5 bases and J gave up 6 bases; unmatched junction bases: 14. This CDR3 is 16 amino acids long. Germline V gene lookup returns CDR1 SEHNR and CDR2 FQNEAQ (reference sequence). For the CDR3, the DNA is TGTGCCAGCAGCACAAGTCTAGCGGCCACGGGGGATACGCAGTATTTT. Residues: CASSTSLAATGDTQYF.